This T cell receptor beta chain was captured by sequencing in a study of blood T cell repertoires in COVID-19. Study overall: Samples representing acute and convalescent COVID-19 were sourced from the United States, Italy and Spain. Sample material is recorded as cDNA or gDNA derived from T cells, B-cell-depleted T cells, or PBMCs.

Authors' data handling: Nucleated cell number was recorded as an estimate derived from reference gene primer amplification. Profiled with immunoSEQ multiplex PCR; TCRdb holds only in-frame clones, not every one. V and J calls and clone size are those listed in that table; D and trimming were worked out from the DNA. The data contain about 110,000 clones, approximately 82% of them seen just once; the ten biggest clones take up 7.9%. The CDR3 runs 12 residues. V lost 6 bases, J lost 4 bases, and 10 bases lay in between. In germline, CDR1 is MNHEY, CDR2 SVGAGI. The chain links TRBV6-5 to TRBJ2-7; D may be TRBD2 (5 bases). This receptor was taken from an elderly woman with active or convalescent COVID-19. The sample was peripheral blood. The CDR3 protein is CASSDGLYEQYF. Written as DNA, the CDR3 is TGTGCCAGCAGCGACGGACTTTACGAGCAGTACTTC.